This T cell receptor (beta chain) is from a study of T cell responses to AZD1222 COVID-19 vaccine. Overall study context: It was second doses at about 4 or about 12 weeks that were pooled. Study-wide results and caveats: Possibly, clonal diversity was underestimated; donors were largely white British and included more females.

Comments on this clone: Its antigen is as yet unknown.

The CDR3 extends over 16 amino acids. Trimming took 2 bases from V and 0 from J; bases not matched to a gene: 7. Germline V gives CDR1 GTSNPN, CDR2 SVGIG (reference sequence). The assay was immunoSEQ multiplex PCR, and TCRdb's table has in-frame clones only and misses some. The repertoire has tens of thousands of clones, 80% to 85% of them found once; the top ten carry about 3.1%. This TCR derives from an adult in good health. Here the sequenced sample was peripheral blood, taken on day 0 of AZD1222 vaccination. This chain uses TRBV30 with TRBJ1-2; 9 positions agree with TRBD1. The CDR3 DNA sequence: TGTGCCTGGAGTTACCCGGGACAGGGAGCTAACTATGGCTACACCTTC. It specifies CAWSYPGQGANYGYTF.